Described below is a single T cell receptor beta chain sequence and its context. CDR1 is MGHRA, CDR2 YSYEKL, per germline. Losses at the gene ends were 5 bases for V and 3 bases for J; bases not matched to a gene: 9. The CDR3 is 15 residues long. The table came from immunoSEQ multiplex PCR; TCRdb's copy has only in-frame clones and leaves some out. There are about 450,000 clones in the sample; more than 75% occur only once, and about 13% lies in the top ten. The record originates from a study of shared clonotypes between healthy human individuals. The chain recombines TRBV4-1 with TRBJ1-1, with TRBD1 matching over 7 bases. The TCR sequence derives from a woman between 35 and 50 years old in good health. Some clones in this sample may be carry-over from other donors' samples. Input material: PBMCs. The CDR3 DNA reads as TGCGCCAGCAGCAGAGGGGGCCAGGGTTACACTGAAGCTTTCTTT. Protein sequence: CASSRGGQGYTEAFF.